The 23 T cell receptor beta chains in this list originate from one sample, sequenced in a study of cytomegalovirus exposure and HLA in healthy donors. PCR used 60 Vbeta primers and 13 Jbeta primers. The protocol was immunoSEQ multiplex PCR, while the TCRdb copy is restricted to in-frame clones and leaves out a portion. The sample carries 150,000 to 200,000 clones, 65% to 80% recorded once. Sequencing was done on a sample of PBMCs. The receptors come from a woman in her twenties or thirties in good health and CMV-seropositive.

The J gene is TRBJ2-7, the V gene TRBV5-8, with a weak D call TRBD1 (6 bases). Germline V gene sequence: CDR1 SGHTS, CDR2 YDEGEE. This CDR3 comprises 13 residues. V lost 2 bases and J 1 base, leaving 7 bases between the germline ends. As DNA, the CDR3 is TGTGCCAGCAGCTTACAGGGATCCTACGAGCAGTACTTC. This gives the protein CASSLQGSYEQYF. The full variable domain, rest sourced from reference TRBV5-8 and TRBJ2-7, is EAGVTQSPTHLIKTRGQQATLRCSPISGHTSVYWYQQALGLGLQFLLWYDEGEERNRGNFPPRFSGRQFPNYSSELNVNALELEDSALYLCASSLQGSYEQYFGPGTRLTVT.

About this clone itself: Germline is not matched at one junction end, which may reflect a read error. The chain recombines TRBV6-4 with TRBJ2-1, with 8 bases aligning to TRBD1. CDR1 and CDR2 from the germline V gene are MRHNA and SNTAGT. The CDR3 is 17 residues long. The CDR3 DNA sequence: TGTGCCAGCAGTCACTCCCTTGGACAGGGTCCTTACAATGAGCAGTTCTTC. Protein sequence: CASSHSLGQGPYNEQFF.

The chain joins TRBV2 to TRBJ1-1; D remains ambiguous. The CDR3 is made up of 13 amino acids. V was pared by 3 bases and J by 1 base, with 6 bases between. The germline V gene encodes CDR1 SNHLY and CDR2 FYNNEI. The CDR3 here is CASSDGENTEAFF. The CDR3 DNA follows: TGTGCCAGCAGTGACGGAGAGAACACTGAAGCTTTCTTT.

The J gene is TRBJ2-5, the V gene TRBV29-1; 7 bases are a match to TRBD1. Germline V CDR1 and CDR2: SQVTM, ANQGSEA. The CDR3 length is 14 residues. V lost 7 bases, J lost 5 bases, and 13 bases stayed unmatched. The CDR3: CSARGGAAGETQYF. CDR3 coding DNA: TGCAGCGCCCGAGGGGGCGCGGCAGGGGAGACCCAGTACTTC.

The chain recombines TRBV5-1 with TRBJ2-7; 10 bases map to TRBD1. The CDR3 spans 16 residues. The V and J ends lost 2 bases and 2 bases, in that order; junction bases with no gene match: 7. Germline V gene data show CDR1 as SGHRS and CDR2 as YFSETQ. The CDR3 protein is CASSFLWDRGPYEQYF. The CDR3 bases are TGCGCCAGCAGCTTCCTTTGGGACAGGGGTCCCTACGAGCAGTACTTC.

The chain joins TRBV9 to TRBJ2-2; D possibly corresponds to TRBD1 (6 bases). From germline, CDR1 is SGDLS and CDR2 YYNGEE. There are 16 residues in the CDR3. V was trimmed by 3 bases and J by 6 bases, leaving 18 bases between them. The CDR3 DNA is TGTGCCAGCAGCGGTATAACAGGGTTCGAGGCCGGGGAGCTGTTTTTT. Protein: CASSGITGFEAGELFF.

This clone was detected once. The genes are TRBV4-2 and TRBJ1-2; weak D call: TRBD1 (6 bases). The CDR3 runs to 16 residues. With 2 bases removed from V and 8 bases from J, the gap between germline ends came to 21 bases. CDR1 and CDR2 from the germline V gene are LGHNA and YNFKEQ. The CDR3 sequence: CASSQSLQGWRLGYTF. The CDR3 DNA follows: TGTGCCAGCAGCCAAAGCTTACAGGGATGGCGGCTCGGCTACACCTTC.

This clone turned up a few times. The CDR3 spells CATTNPGGYEQYF. For the CDR3, the DNA is TGTGCCACCACAAACCCCGGAGGCTACGAGCAGTACTTC. The J gene is TRBJ2-7, the V gene TRBV7-2; D is possibly TRBD2 (5 bases). V was cut by 10 bases and J by 3 bases, with 16 bases left in between. Germline lookup yields CDR1 SGHTA and CDR2 FQGNSA. The CDR3 spans 13 residues.

This chain uses TRBV11-2 with TRBJ2-3, with TRBD1 matching 7 bases. The CDR3 runs to 15 residues. Germline loops: CDR1 SGHAT, CDR2 FQNNGV. V was clipped by 0 bases and J by 5 bases; unmatched bases: 5. The CDR3 region has the DNA TGTGCCAGCAGCTTAGATGGCAGGGGGATAGATACGCAGTATTTT. Translating it yields CASSLDGRGIDTQYF.

CDR3 DNA: TGCGCCAGCAGCCAAGTGAGGAACACTGAAGCTTTCTTT. It is translated as CASSQVRNTEAFF. This rearrangement joins TRBV4-3 to TRBJ1-1; D gene unclear. The CDR3 length is 13 residues. V lost 1 base and J 1 base, leaving 4 bases between the germline ends. Germline CDR1 and CDR2: LGHNA and YSLEER.

The V call is TRBV20-1, the J call TRBJ2-1; D is ambiguous. The germline V gene encodes CDR1 DFQATT and CDR2 SNEGSKA (reference sequence). The length of the CDR3 is 10 residues. Trimming took 7 bases from V and 6 from J, leaving 7 bases between them. CDR3 region: CSVFSNEQFF. CDR3 in DNA: TGCAGTGTTTTTAGCAATGAGCAGTTCTTC.

The genes are TRBV27 and TRBJ2-3; 13 nucleotides agree with TRBD2. Per the germline V gene, CDR1 is MNHEY and CDR2 is SMNVEV (reference sequence). V shed 5 bases and J 7 bases; nucleotides not matched to a gene: 9. This CDR3 has 16 residues. CDR3 region: CASSQLAGGPPHTQYF. The CDR3 nucleotides are TGTGCCAGCAGTCAACTAGCGGGAGGGCCACCCCATACGCAGTATTTT.

The gene calls are TRBV7-6 and TRBJ2-1; D gene ambiguous. Trimming shortened V by 3 bases and J by 1 base, and 16 bases separated the two germline ends. Looked up from germline, CDR1 is SGHVS and CDR2 is FNYEAQ. The CDR3 spans 17 residues. This CDR3 is CASSFLGAKRSYNEQFF. The CDR3 DNA sequence: TGTGCCAGCAGCTTTCTCGGAGCGAAGCGTTCCTACAATGAGCAGTTCTTC.

The rearrangement links TRBV2 to TRBJ2-7, with TRBD1 as a possible D gene (6 bases). Germline assignment: CDR1 SNHLY and CDR2 FYNNEI. This CDR3 has 15 amino acids. V was pared by 2 bases and J by 2 bases, with 13 bases between. The CDR3 protein is CASSEHSGTPYEQYF. In nucleotides, the CDR3 is TGTGCCAGCAGTGAACATTCAGGGACACCCTACGAGCAGTACTTC.

The J gene is TRBJ2-3, the V gene TRBV11-3, with 10 nucleotides matching TRBD1. V lost 5 bases to trimming and J lost 6 bases; unmatched junction nucleotides: 11. The CDR3 is 16 residues long. CDR1 and CDR2 from the germline V gene are SGHNT and YENEEA. CDR3 coding DNA: TGTGCCAGCAGCCTACCCCCGGGACAGGGGTTGGATACGCAGTATTTT. This codes for CASSLPPGQGLDTQYF.

This chain links TRBV7-2 with TRBJ2-3, with D unclear. CDR3 length: 14 residues. Germline lookup yields CDR1 SGHTA and CDR2 FQGNSA. V shed 2 bases and J shed 2 bases, with 8 bases lying between them. As DNA, the CDR3 is TGTGCCAGCAGCTTATGGCCTTCCACAGATACGCAGTATTTT. Amino acid sequence: CASSLWPSTDTQYF.

Here the CDR3 reads CASSLGGGQVPYEQYF. CDR3 bases: TGTGCCAGCAGCTTAGGAGGCGGACAGGTACCCTACGAGCAGTACTTC. The rearrangement joins TRBV11-3 to TRBJ2-7; 7 nucleotides align to TRBD1. V was clipped by 1 base and J by 2 bases; unmatched bases: 8. CDR1 is SGHNT, CDR2 YENEEA, per germline. The length of the CDR3 is 16 residues.

The table lists this clone with a count of one. The chain has TRBV7-9 and TRBJ1-4; 7 nucleotides align to TRBD1. The CDR3 covers 14 residues. V dropped 1 base and J dropped 8; count of bases not matched to a gene: 4. Germline CDR1 SEHNR, CDR2 FQNEAQ (reference sequence). CDR3 region: CASSLGQGGEKLFF. CDR3 in DNA: TGTGCCAGCAGCTTAGGACAGGGTGGCGAAAAACTGTTTTTT. The whole variable domain, remainder taken from reference TRBV7-9 and TRBJ1-4, is DTGVSQNPRHKITKRGQNVTFRCDPISEHNRLYWYRQTLGQGPEFLTYFQNEAQLEKSRLLSDRFSAERPKGSFSTLEIQRTEQGDSAMYLCASSLGQGGEKLFFGSGTQLSVL.

This clone was picked up a small number of times. The chain uses TRBV29-1 and TRBJ2-6, with D possibly matching TRBD1 (6 bases). Germline V CDR1 and CDR2: SQVTM, ANQGSEA. This CDR3 has 15 amino acids. Trimming pared 0 bases from V and 4 bases from J, leaving 10 bases between. The CDR3 loop reads CSVEDAGAGANVLTF. For the CDR3, the DNA is TGCAGCGTTGAAGACGCAGGGGCCGGGGCCAACGTCCTGACTTTC.

V usage is TRBV5-5 and J usage is TRBJ1-6, with 7 bases identical to TRBD1. The CDR3 spans 13 residues. V shed 2 bases, J shed 8 bases, and the junction held 1 base outside the gene matches. Germline assignment: CDR1 SGHKS and CDR2 YYEKEE (reference sequence). CDR3 amino acids: CASSLTGDSPLHF. CDR3 nucleotide sequence: TGTGCCAGCAGCTTAACAGGGGATTCACCCCTCCACTTT. Filled out from reference TRBV5-5 and TRBJ1-6, the complete variable domain reads DAGVTQSPTHLIKTRGQQVTLRCSPISGHKSVSWYQQVLGQGPQFIFQYYEKEERGRGNFPDRFSARQFPNYSSELNVNALLLGDSALYLCASSLTGDSPLHFGNGTRLTVT.

This chain joins TRBV19 and TRBJ2-7; D call uncertain. V dropped 7 bases and J dropped 2 bases, with 15 bases sitting between them. Per the germline V gene, CDR1 is LNHDA and CDR2 is SQIVND (reference sequence). The CDR3 consists of 14 residues. The CDR3 nucleotides read TGTGCCAGTAACCCGTCCGGCAGGACCTACGAGCAGTACTTC. Protein product: CASNPSGRTYEQYF.

The chain carries TRBV25-1 and TRBJ2-5, with unresolved D. V lost 1 base, J lost 3 bases, and 12 bases lay in between. The germline gives CDR1 MGHDK, CDR2 SYGVNS. The CDR3 is 15 residues long. CDR3 sequence reads: CASSELGQLEETQYF. The DNA of the CDR3 is TGTGCCAGCAGTGAATTGGGTCAGCTAGAAGAGACCCAGTACTTC.

The rearrangement uses TRBV19 and TRBJ2-7; 7 bases match TRBD1. CDR1 LNHDA and CDR2 SQIVND come from the germline V gene (reference sequence). Losses at the gene ends were 6 bases for V and 1 base for J; bases not matched to a gene: 9. This CDR3 region has 15 residues. CDR3 coding DNA: TGTGCCAGTAGCCCCGGTCAGGGGGTATCCTACGAGCAGTACTTC. This gives the protein CASSPGQGVSYEQYF.